The subject of this entry is one T cell receptor beta chain. Original processing notes: Reference gene primer amplification in the assay estimated nucleated cell counts. Clones were read by immunoSEQ multiplex PCR, and TCRdb kept only the in-frame ones, dropping some. The DNA gave D and trimming, while V, J and clone size come from that table. The table lists under 120,000 clones, approximately 81% of them singletons. The data belong to a study of blood T cell repertoires in COVID-19. Overall study: COVID-19 samples, acute and convalescent, were from the United States, Italy and Spain. In each case, the material was cDNA or gDNA derived from T cells, B-cell-depleted T cells, or PBMCs.

The CDR3 has 14 residues. CDR1 and CDR2 (germline): KGHDR, SFDVKD. Trimming cost V 3 bases and J 5 bases, with 11 bases left between them. V usage is TRBV24-1 and J usage is TRBJ2-3; TRBD1 is a possible D gene (6 bases). This receptor was obtained from a human donor in a cohort sampled during active COVID-19. The sample taken for sequencing was peripheral blood. CDR3 sequence (DNA): TGTGCCACCAGTGATGCCGCAGGGGAAGATACGCAGTATTTT. Encoded protein: CATSDAAGEDTQYF.